The 30 T cell receptor beta chains in this list originate from one sample, sequenced in a study of cytomegalovirus exposure and HLA in healthy donors. PCR involved 60 Vbeta and 13 Jbeta primers. Generated by immunoSEQ multiplex PCR, the TCRdb table keeps only in-frame clones and is missing some. Recorded for this sample: some 41,000 clones. Sequenced material: PBMCs. The receptor source for this set is a young man in good health and CMV-seronegative.

This rearrangement joins TRBV4-2 to TRBJ1-1; no definite D call. Trimming took off 3 bases at V and 0 bases at J, with 5 bases between the two ends. Germline V gene data show CDR1 as LGHNA and CDR2 as YNFKEQ. The CDR3 sequence is 13 residues long. The CDR3: CASSQEMNTEAFF. The CDR3, as DNA: TGTGCCAGCAGCCAGGAGATGAACACTGAAGCTTTCTTT.

The genes are TRBV6-4 and TRBJ2-3; 9 bases are shared with TRBD1. The CDR3 runs 14 residues. Trimming removed 6 bases from V and 4 bases from J; junction bases left unmatched: 5. Germline-derived CDR1 and CDR2 are MRHNA and SNTAGT. In DNA form, the CDR3 reads TGTGCCAGCAGATTGGGACAGGGCGCAGATACGCAGTATTTT. Protein product: CASRLGQGADTQYF.

The CDR3 nucleotides are TGTGCCAGCAGCTTGGACGTTTTGGCTAGCGGGAGGGCAGGATCCTACGAGCAGTACTTC. As protein: CASSLDVLASGRAGSYEQYF. The chain recombines TRBV5-4 with TRBJ2-7; TRBD2 matches 12 bases. The CDR3 spans 20 residues. The ends lost 0 bases at V and 1 base at J; junction bases unmatched: 14. The germline V gene encodes CDR1 SGHNT and CDR2 YYREEE (reference sequence).

The V and J genes are TRBV15 and TRBJ2-5; perhaps TRBD2 as D (5 bases). The germline gives CDR1 LNHNV, CDR2 YYDKDF (reference sequence). Between the trimmed V and J ends, which lost 4 bases and 4 bases, there was a span of 13 bases. The CDR3 is 14 residues long. Here the CDR3 DNA reads TGTGCCACCAGCACGAGAGGGCCGGCAGAGACCCAGTACTTC. Protein product: CATSTRGPAETQYF.

V gene TRBV9 combines with J gene TRBJ2-1; 8 bases line up with TRBD2. Germline V gene lookup returns CDR1 SGDLS and CDR2 YYNGEE. This CDR3 spans 17 amino acids. Trimming cost V 0 bases and J 0 bases; bases outside gene matches: 5. CDR3 sequence reads: CASSVDLAGSSYNEQFF. CDR3 nucleotide sequence: TGTGCCAGCAGCGTAGATTTAGCGGGGAGCTCCTACAATGAGCAGTTCTTC.

The chain is built from TRBV6-1 and TRBJ1-2; D is unresolved. V was clipped by 1 base and J by 8 bases, with 14 bases between them. Germline V gene lookup returns CDR1 MNHNS and CDR2 SASEGT. This CDR3 region has 14 residues. The CDR3 region is CASSEGELSNGYTF. The CDR3 nucleotides read TGTGCCAGCAGTGAAGGGGAGCTGAGTAACGGCTACACCTTC.

The gene calls are TRBV9 and TRBJ1-2, with 7 bases matching TRBD1. Trimming removed 0 bases from V and 4 bases from J; junction bases left unmatched: 12. The CDR3 runs to 17 residues. Germline CDR1 and CDR2: SGDLS and YYNGEE. The CDR3 region is CASSVDMGGQDVYGYTF. In DNA, the CDR3 is TGTGCCAGCAGCGTAGACATGGGCGGACAGGATGTCTATGGCTACACCTTC.

J is TRBJ2-1 and V is TRBV4-1, with D possibly TRBD1 on 6 matching bases. CDR1 and CDR2 (germline): MGHRA, YSYEKL. With 1 base removed from V and 7 bases from J, the gap between germline ends came to 11 bases. The CDR3 is made up of 14 amino acids. CDR3 sequence: CASSQAARGNEQFF. In DNA form, the CDR3 reads TGCGCCAGCAGCCAAGCGGCCAGGGGAAATGAGCAGTTCTTC.

J is TRBJ2-7 and V is TRBV7-2, with D unclear. From germline, CDR1 is SGHTA and CDR2 FQGNSA. CDR3 length: 14 amino acids. With 1 base removed from V and 2 bases from J, the gap between germline ends came to 9 bases. The CDR3 region has the DNA TGTGCCAGCAGCTTAGTCTGGCGGCCCTACGAGCAGTACTTC. Residues: CASSLVWRPYEQYF.

This chain uses TRBV18 with TRBJ2-2, with D hard to call. Germline V lookup: CDR1 KGHSH, CDR2 LQKENI. This CDR3 region has 15 residues. Trimming removed 3 bases from V and 1 base from J, with 9 bases in between. CDR3 bases: TGTGCCAGCTCACCCTTGGCCCTGAACACCGGGGAGCTGTTTTTT. It codes for CASSPLALNTGELFF.

The chain combines TRBV5-1 with TRBJ1-2; D remains unclear. CDR3 length: 12 residues. The V end was cut by 3 bases, the J end by 4 bases, with 7 bases between. The germline gives CDR1 SGHRS, CDR2 YFSETQ. Here the CDR3 reads CASSSGIYGYTF. CDR3 sequence (DNA): TGCGCCAGCAGCTCCGGGATCTATGGCTACACCTTC.

The chain employs TRBV6-1 and TRBJ1-4; weak D call: TRBD1 (5 bases). The germline gives CDR1 MNHNS, CDR2 SASEGT. Trimming removed 2 bases at V and 5 bases at J, with 15 bases between. This CDR3 comprises 16 residues. The CDR3 DNA reads as TGTGCCAGCAGTGAAAGGGGACTCCTTCCAAATGAAAAACTGTTTTTT. It yields the protein CASSERGLLPNEKLFF.

The chain employs TRBV7-2 and TRBJ2-4; 9 bases are a match to TRBD1. The CDR3 runs 16 residues. CDR1 is SGHTA and CDR2 is FQGNSA in the germline V gene. The V segment lost 5 bases and the J segment 2 bases; nucleotides outside the gene matches: 7. CDR3 region: CASSLSQGASKNIQYF. The CDR3 coding sequence is TGTGCCAGCAGCCTTTCACAGGGGGCATCCAAAAACATTCAGTACTTC. The full variable domain, in which reference TRBV7-2 and TRBJ2-4 provide the parts outside the CDR3, is GAGVSQSPSNKVTEKGKDVELRCDPISGHTALYWYRQSLGQGLEFLIYFQGNSAPDKSGLPSDRFSAERTGGSVSTLTIQRTQQEDSAVYLCASSLSQGASKNIQYFGAGTRLSVL.

This chain links TRBV28 with TRBJ1-1, with 9 bases lining up with TRBD1. Losses at the gene ends were 3 bases for V and 2 bases for J; bases not matched to a gene: 10. The CDR3 covers 17 residues. The germline V gene has CDR1 MDHEN and CDR2 SYDVKM. CDR3 DNA: TGTGCCAGCAGTTTTGACACGACAGGGGGAGCCAACACTGAAGCTTTCTTT. Encoded protein: CASSFDTTGGANTEAFF.

The chain has TRBV5-1 and TRBJ2-7; D remains unclear. The CDR3 totals 13 residues. The ends were cut back, 4 bases at V and 2 bases at J, with 10 bases in the middle. Germline-derived CDR1 and CDR2 are SGHRS and YFSETQ. The CDR3 here is CASSPDTPYEQYF. CDR3 DNA sequence: TGCGCCAGCAGCCCTGACACACCCTACGAGCAGTACTTC.

This chain links TRBV11-2 with TRBJ1-1; maybe TRBD1 (6 bases). In germline, CDR1 is SGHAT, CDR2 FQNNGV. Trimming stripped 5 bases from V and 5 bases from J, with 18 bases between. The CDR3 runs 15 residues. DNA for the CDR3: TGTGCCAGCAGCGTCCTCGGGGGGCGGGGTACTGAAGCTTTCTTT. It codes for CASSVLGGRGTEAFF.

Turning to this clone: At one end the junction does not follow the germline gene, possibly because of a read error. The rearrangement uses TRBV18 and TRBJ2-1, with D perhaps TRBD1 (6 bases). The length of the CDR3 is 16 residues. Looked up from germline, CDR1 is KGHSH and CDR2 is LQKENI. The DNA of the CDR3 is TGTGCCAGCTCACTACGGGACACTTACTCCGACAATGAGCAGTTCTTC. Translated: CASSLRDTYSDNEQFF.

This chain links TRBV10-2 with TRBJ1-1; perhaps TRBD1 as D (5 bases). V lost 5 bases, J lost 5 bases, and 9 bases lay in between. This CDR3 spans 12 amino acids. CDR1 is WSHSY and CDR2 is SAAADI in the germline V gene. As DNA, the CDR3 is TGCGCCAGCAGTTTGACAGTGACTGAAGCTTTCTTT. Its protein is CASSLTVTEAFF.

V and J are TRBV11-2 and TRBJ2-7, with D perhaps matching TRBD2 (5 bases). Trimming pared 1 base from V and 6 bases from J, leaving 10 bases between. In germline, CDR1 is SGHAT, CDR2 FQNNGV. The CDR3 sequence is 13 residues long. CDR3 residues: CASSLGSAAEQYF. The CDR3 DNA reads as TGTGCCAGCAGCTTAGGGTCAGCGGCCGAGCAGTACTTC.

V and J are TRBV7-9 and TRBJ2-5, with a weak D call TRBD1 (6 bases). Trimming removed 5 bases from V and 1 base from J, with 14 bases in between. This CDR3 region has 15 residues. Germline CDR1 is SEHNR and CDR2 is FQNEAQ (reference sequence). The CDR3 reads CASSLSEGVQETQYF. In nucleotides, the CDR3 is TGTGCCAGCAGCCTCTCCGAGGGGGTCCAAGAGACCCAGTACTTC.

CDR3 sequence reads: CASSQDAGRDQPQHF. For the CDR3, the DNA is TGCGCCAGCAGCCAAGATGCGGGGAGGGATCAGCCCCAGCATTTT. J is TRBJ1-5 and V is TRBV4-3; unclear D gene. The germline V gene encodes CDR1 LGHNA and CDR2 YSLEER. The CDR3 consists of 15 residues. V was shortened by 0 bases and J by 5 bases, with 11 bases between the two germline ends.

Regarding this clone: A junction end diverges from the germline sequence, so it may reflect a read error. The rearrangement joins TRBV19 to TRBJ2-7; D call uncertain. The CDR3 spans 13 residues. Germline V gene lookup returns CDR1 LNHDA and CDR2 SQIVND (reference sequence). In nucleotides, the CDR3 is TGTGCCAGTAGTATAAAGAGGTCCTCCGAGCAGTACTTC. This sequence encodes CASSIKRSSEQYF.

The V gene is TRBV9, the J gene TRBJ1-4; weak D call: TRBD1 (5 bases). The V and J ends lost 4 bases and 0 bases respectively, with 16 bases between them. This CDR3 has 17 amino acids. Germline CDR1 and CDR2: SGDLS and YYNGEE. Here the CDR3 DNA reads TGTGCCAGCAGCACCCGGGGGGTCGTCCCAACTAATGAAAAACTGTTTTTT. Its protein product is CASSTRGVVPTNEKLFF. The full variable domain, with the rest looked up from reference TRBV9 and TRBJ1-4, is DSGVTQTPKHLITATGQRVTLRCSPRSGDLSVYWYQQSLDQGLQFLIQYYNGEERAKGNILERFSAQQFPDLHSELNLSSLELGDSALYFCASSTRGVVPTNEKLFFGSGTQLSVL.

V is TRBV29-1 and J is TRBJ2-5; 12 bases map to TRBD2. V shed 6 bases, J shed 2 bases, and the junction held 4 bases outside the gene matches. This CDR3 contains 14 residues. Germline CDR1 reads SQVTM; CDR2 reads ANQGSEA. In DNA, the CDR3 is TGCAGCGTACTAGGACTAGCGGGACAAGAGACCCAGTACTTC. Its translation: CSVLGLAGQETQYF.

Notes on this clone: Other DNA sequences in the same sample also yield this CDR3. The chain uses TRBV7-9 and TRBJ2-1, with 7 bases that match TRBD2. The germline gives CDR1 SEHNR, CDR2 FQNEAQ (reference sequence). Unmatched junction bases numbered 5, after V lost 7 bases and J lost 5 bases. The CDR3 has 13 amino acids. Here the CDR3 reads CASTAGRDNEQFF. The CDR3 DNA follows: TGTGCCAGCACCGCAGGGAGGGACAATGAGCAGTTCTTC.

This chain links TRBV5-4 with TRBJ2-7; D not certain. CDR3 length: 13 amino acids. V dropped 2 bases and J dropped 0 bases, with 6 bases sitting between them. Germline values: CDR1 SGHNT, CDR2 YYREEE (reference sequence). The DNA for the CDR3 is TGTGCCAGCAGCTTTGAGAGCTCCTACGAGCAGTACTTC. Residues: CASSFESSYEQYF.

The chain couples TRBV4-1 to TRBJ2-3, with 8 nucleotides matching TRBD1. The CDR3 length is 14 residues. CDR1 is MGHRA, CDR2 YSYEKL, per germline. Trimming at V came to 4 bases and at J to 1 base, leaving 1 base not matched to a gene. The CDR3 loop reads CASSPDRGTDTQYF. The DNA of the CDR3 is TGCGCCAGCAGCCCGGACAGGGGCACAGATACGCAGTATTTT.

V and J are TRBV4-2 and TRBJ2-7, with 8 nucleotides matching TRBD2. After removal of 3 bases from V and 4 bases from J, the junction contained 8 bases not matched to a gene. The length of the CDR3 is 15 residues. Germline CDR1 reads LGHNA; CDR2 reads YNFKEQ. CDR3 loop: CASSQERGLRYEQYF. The CDR3 coding sequence is TGTGCCAGCAGCCAGGAGCGGGGGTTGCGATACGAGCAGTACTTC.

The V and J genes are TRBV5-6 and TRBJ2-7; the D gene is possibly TRBD1 (6 bases). Trimming took 3 bases from V and 2 from J, leaving 12 bases between them. The germline V gene has CDR1 SGHDT and CDR2 YYEEEE. The CDR3 has 14 amino acids. The CDR3 bases are TGTGCCAGCAGCTCAGGACAGCCTACCTACGAGCAGTACTTC. This encodes CASSSGQPTYEQYF.

The chain recombines TRBV27 with TRBJ2-1; D might be TRBD2 (5 bases). CDR3 length equals 12 residues. V shed 4 bases and J shed 8 bases, with 9 bases lying between them. Germline-derived CDR1 and CDR2 are MNHEY and SMNVEV (reference sequence). The CDR3 protein is CASSSAEDEQFF. The DNA for the CDR3 is TGTGCCAGCAGTTCCGCGGAGGATGAGCAGTTCTTC.